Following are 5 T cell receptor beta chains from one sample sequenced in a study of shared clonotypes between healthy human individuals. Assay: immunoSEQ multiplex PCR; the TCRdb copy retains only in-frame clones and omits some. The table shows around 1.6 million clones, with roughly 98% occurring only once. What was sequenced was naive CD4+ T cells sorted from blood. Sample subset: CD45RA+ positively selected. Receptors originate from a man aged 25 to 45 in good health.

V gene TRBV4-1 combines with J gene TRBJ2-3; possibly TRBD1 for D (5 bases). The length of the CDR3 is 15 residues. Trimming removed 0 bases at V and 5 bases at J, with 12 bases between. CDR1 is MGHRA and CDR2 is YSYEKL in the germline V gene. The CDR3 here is CASSQDRVKGDTQYF. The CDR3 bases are TGCGCCAGCAGCCAAGACAGGGTAAAAGGAGATACGCAGTATTTT.

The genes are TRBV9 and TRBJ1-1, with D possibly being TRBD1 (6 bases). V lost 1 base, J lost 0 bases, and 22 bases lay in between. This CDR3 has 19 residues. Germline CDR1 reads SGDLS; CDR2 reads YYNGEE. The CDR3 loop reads CASSVKPFGGQSLNTEAFF. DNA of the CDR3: TGTGCCAGCAGCGTAAAGCCCTTCGGCGGACAGAGTTTGAACACTGAAGCTTTCTTT. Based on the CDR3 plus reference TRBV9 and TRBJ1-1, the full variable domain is DSGVTQTPKHLITATGQRVTLRCSPRSGDLSVYWYQQSLDQGLQFLIQYYNGEERAKGNILERFSAQQFPDLHSELNLSSLELGDSALYFCASSVKPFGGQSLNTEAFFGQGTRLTVV.

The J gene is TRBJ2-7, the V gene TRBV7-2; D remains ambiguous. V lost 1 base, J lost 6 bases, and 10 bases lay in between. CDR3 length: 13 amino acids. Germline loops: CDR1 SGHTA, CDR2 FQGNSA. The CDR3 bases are TGTGCCAGCAGCTTAGTCCTGACGGGCGAGCAGTACTTC. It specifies CASSLVLTGEQYF. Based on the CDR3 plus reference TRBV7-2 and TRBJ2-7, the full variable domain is GAGVSQSPSNKVTEKGKDVELRCDPISGHTALYWYRQSLGQGLEFLIYFQGNSAPDKSGLPSDRFSAERTGGSVSTLTIQRTQQEDSAVYLCASSLVLTGEQYFGPGTRLTVT.

The CDR3 bases are TGTGCCAGCAGCCCAGGGACTAGCGGGAGTGTACGGCAGTACTTC. Translated, it gives CASSPGTSGSVRQYF. The rearrangement joins TRBV7-2 to TRBJ2-7, with 14 bases identical to TRBD2. Germline-derived CDR1 and CDR2 are SGHTA and FQGNSA. The CDR3 consists of 15 residues. V gave up 5 bases and J gave up 9 bases; unmatched junction bases: 9.

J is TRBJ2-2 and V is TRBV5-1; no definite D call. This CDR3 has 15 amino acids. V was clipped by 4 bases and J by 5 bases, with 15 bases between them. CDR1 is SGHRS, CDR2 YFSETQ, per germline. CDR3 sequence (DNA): TGCGCCAGCAGCCAAACCGTAGGTAGTACCGGGGAGCTGTTTTTT. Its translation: CASSQTVGSTGELFF.